These 17 T cell receptor beta chains came from one sample sequenced in a study of CD8 T cells in Susac syndrome. RNA was extracted with the RNeasy kit, and a quantity of roughly 0.45 to 1 ug was reverse transcribed using random hexamers. TCRdb recomputed calls from the immunoSEQ multiplex PCR reads with MiXCR, one row per CDR3 protein. Of 250,000 to 300,000 distinct CDR3 sequences in the sample, 85% were seen once. Input material: CD8+ T cells from PBMCs. The source is a human donor with multiple sclerosis.

The rearrangement uses TRBV7-2 and TRBJ2-7; D possibly matches TRBD1 or TRBD2 (5 bases each). The CDR3 runs to 15 residues. V lost 5 bases and J lost 3, with 17 bases in between. Germline V gene lookup returns CDR1 SGHTA and CDR2 FQGNSA. CDR3 DNA: TGTGCCAGCAGCGCTCTCCGGGACGCACTCTACGAGCAGTACTTC. The encoded protein is CASSALRDALYEQYF.

This CDR3 is CASSPGQNYNEQFF. DNA of the CDR3: TGTGCCAGCAGTCCCGGACAGAATTACAATGAGCAGTTCTTC. The genes are TRBV27 and TRBJ2-1, with D possibly being TRBD1 (6 bases). Germline CDR1 is MNHEY and CDR2 is SMNVEV (reference sequence). The CDR3 is 14 residues long. Trimming stripped 5 bases from V and 4 bases from J, with 12 bases between.

V gene TRBV27 combines with J gene TRBJ2-7; 9 positions agree with TRBD2. Losses at the gene ends were 8 bases for V and 4 bases for J; bases not matched to a gene: 6. Germline CDR1 and CDR2: MNHEY and SMNVEV (reference sequence). This CDR3 region has 13 residues. The CDR3 loop is CASWGLAMYEQYF. DNA for the CDR3: TGTGCCAGCTGGGGACTAGCAATGTACGAGCAGTACTTC.

The gene calls are TRBV21-1 and TRBJ2-1; the DNA was not used to check the table's D call, TRBD2. TRBV21-1 is a pseudogene locus. The CDR3 sequence is 16 residues long. In nucleotides, the CDR3 is TGTGCCAGCAGCAAAGAAGGTAGCGGGTCCTACAATGAGCAGTTCTTC. Amino acid sequence: CASSKEGSGSYNEQFF.

This chain uses TRBV27 with TRBJ2-1; D is undetermined. Germline CDR1 and CDR2: MNHEY and SMNVEV (reference sequence). The V gene lost 5 bases and the J gene lost 8 bases, with 16 bases spanning the gap. This CDR3 has 14 residues. The DNA for the CDR3 is TGTGCCAGCAGTACGGAAGTGGGGTCCCATGAGCAGTTCTTC. Its translation is CASSTEVGSHEQFF.

This chain links TRBV20-1 with TRBJ2-1; tentatively, D is TRBD2 (6 bases). The germline CDR1 and CDR2 sequences are DFQATT and SNEGSKA (reference sequence). The CDR3 spans 15 residues. Trimming took 4 bases from V and 1 from J, leaving 14 bases between them. CDR3 nucleotide sequence: TGCAGTGCTACCTACCTGAGCGGGTCCTACAATGAGCAGTTCTTC. Amino acid sequence: CSATYLSGSYNEQFF.

This clonotype was seen only once. The chain employs TRBV4-1 and TRBJ1-1, with a tentative D call TRBD1 (5 bases). The CDR3 is 15 residues long. Per the germline V gene, CDR1 is MGHRA and CDR2 is YSYEKL. V lost 1 base to trimming and J lost 2 bases, with 11 bases between them. The CDR3 sequence: CASSQGGELNTEAFF. CDR3 nucleotides: TGCGCCAGCAGCCAAGGAGGGGAATTAAACACTGAAGCTTTCTTT.

The genes are TRBV20-1 and TRBJ2-7; a possible D gene is TRBD2 (5 bases). Trimming pared 0 bases from V and 6 bases from J, leaving 9 bases between. The germline CDR1 and CDR2 sequences are DFQATT and SNEGSKA (reference sequence). The CDR3 has 12 residues. The CDR3 DNA reads as TGCAGTGCTAGAGATCTGAGGGCCGAGCAGTACTTC. Translation gives CSARDLRAEQYF.

This clonotype was seen only a few times. V and J are TRBV5-4 and TRBJ2-1, with 7 nucleotides matching TRBD1. Trimming removed 2 bases from V and 4 bases from J; junction bases left unmatched: 6. The CDR3 consists of 15 residues. The germline CDR1 and CDR2 sequences are SGHNT and YYREEE (reference sequence). The CDR3: CASSLGDRGYNEQFF. CDR3 DNA sequence: TGTGCCAGCAGCTTAGGGGACAGAGGGTACAATGAGCAGTTCTTC.

The V and J genes are TRBV3-1 and TRBJ1-1; D perhaps matches TRBD1 (5 bases). This CDR3 is 15 amino acids long. The V end lost 3 bases, the J end lost 0 bases, and 11 bases lay between the germline ends. Germline-derived CDR1 and CDR2 are LGHDT and YNNKEL (reference sequence). Here the CDR3 reads CASSHQGLMNTEAFF. For the CDR3, the DNA is TGTGCCAGCAGCCACCAGGGACTGATGAACACTGAAGCTTTCTTT.

The chain links TRBV30 to TRBJ2-7, with D possibly called TRBD1 or TRBD2 (5 bases each). Germline-derived CDR1 and CDR2 are GTSNPN and SVGIG (reference sequence). V was cut by 5 bases and J by 3 bases, with 14 bases left in between. The CDR3 is 13 residues long. The CDR3 nucleotides are TGTGCCTGGGGACCGGGACCATTCTACGAGCAGTACTTC. It specifies CAWGPGPFYEQYF.

This sequence joins TRBV13 and TRBJ2-7; no firm D call. This CDR3 has 16 amino acids. The V end was cut by 0 bases, the J end by 0 bases, with 12 bases between. CDR1 is PRHDT, CDR2 FYEKMQ, per germline (reference sequence). DNA for the CDR3: TGTGCCAGCAGCTTAGGAAAACCTACAAGCTCCTACGAGCAGTACTTC. The encoded protein is CASSLGKPTSSYEQYF.

The rearrangement links TRBV27 to TRBJ2-7, with 11 bases fitting TRBD1. The CDR3 is 15 residues long. Germline V lookup: CDR1 MNHEY, CDR2 SMNVEV (reference sequence). Germline trimming cut 1 base from V and 4 bases from J; bases unmatched to any gene: 3. CDR3 sequence: CASSLFGTGGYEQYF. The CDR3 DNA sequence: TGTGCCAGCAGTTTATTCGGGACAGGGGGGTACGAGCAGTACTTC.

The chain has TRBV4-3 and TRBJ2-5; TRBD2 agrees at 11 bases. This CDR3 region has 18 residues. The V segment lost 0 bases and the J segment 3 bases; nucleotides outside the gene matches: 9. Germline-derived CDR1 and CDR2 are LGHNA and YSLEER. The CDR3 region has the DNA TGCGCCAGCAGCCAAGAGGCGGTACTAGCGGGAGCGAAAGAGACCCAGTACTTC. Translating gives CASSQEAVLAGAKETQYF.

V is TRBV6-5 and J is TRBJ1-2; D uncertain. The CDR3 length is 15 residues. Germline V gene sequence: CDR1 MNHEY, CDR2 SVGAGI. The V end was cut by 7 bases, the J end by 5 bases, with 20 bases between. The CDR3 loop reads CASTTAFIGSYGYTF. DNA for the CDR3: TGTGCCAGCACCACCGCTTTCATTGGGTCGTATGGCTACACCTTC.

This clonotype was detected only once. The V and J genes are TRBV7-3 and TRBJ2-1, with 13 positions matching TRBD2. CDR3 length equals 17 residues. Germline values: CDR1 SGHTA, CDR2 FQGTGA. The V gene end was trimmed by 0 bases and the J gene end by 10 bases; junction bases not matched to a gene: 9. The CDR3 coding sequence is TGTGCCAGCAGCTTAACTAGGGGGACTAGCGGGATAGGAGAGCAGTTCTTC. Its translation is CASSLTRGTSGIGEQFF.

The chain recombines TRBV24-1 with TRBJ2-4, with TRBD1 identical over 7 bases. The CDR3 is 16 amino acids. Trimming took 7 bases from V and 9 from J; bases not matched to a gene: 17. The germline V gene has CDR1 KGHDR and CDR2 SFDVKD. CDR3 in DNA: TGTGCCACCAGCGACGACGGACAGGTCTCAGGGGGCATTCAGTACTTC. Encoded protein: CATSDDGQVSGGIQYF.